The 8 T cell receptor beta chains given below trace back to one sample, sequenced in a study of blood T cell repertoires in COVID-19. Data came from immunoSEQ multiplex PCR; TCRdb stores just in-frame clones and leaves some out. This sample carries more than 150,000 clones, over 70% of them seen once, and the ten largest clones take around a sixth. The sequencing sample was made of peripheral blood. These receptors were obtained from a man aged 60 to 69 with active or convalescent COVID-19.

The chain couples TRBV5-1 to TRBJ2-1, with 9 positions matching TRBD1. The germline CDR1 and CDR2 sequences are SGHRS and YFSETQ. The V segment lost 3 bases and the J segment 6 bases; nucleotides outside the gene matches: 1. This CDR3 has 13 amino acids. The CDR3 protein is CASSWGQGNEQFF. The CDR3 DNA reads TGCGCCAGCAGCTGGGGACAGGGCAATGAGCAGTTCTTC.

J is TRBJ1-1 and V is TRBV7-2; unclear D gene. Germline CDR1 and CDR2: SGHTA and FQGNSA. The CDR3 is 11 amino acids. V was trimmed by 3 bases and J by 10 bases, leaving 9 bases between them. CDR3 amino acids: CASSLFPRAFF. The CDR3 bases are TGTGCCAGCAGCTTGTTCCCTCGAGCTTTCTTT. Variable domain in full (rest from reference TRBV7-2 and TRBJ1-1): GAGVSQSPSNKVTEKGKDVELRCDPISGHTALYWYRQSLGQGLEFLIYFQGNSAPDKSGLPSDRFSAERTGGSVSTLTIQRTQQEDSAVYLCASSLFPRAFFGQGTRLTVV.

The chain uses TRBV24-1 and TRBJ2-5; 14 bases match TRBD2. Germline loops: CDR1 KGHDR, CDR2 SFDVKD. Trimming at V came to 4 bases and at J to 4 bases, leaving 4 bases not matched to a gene. CDR3 length: 16 amino acids. The CDR3 nucleotides are TGTGCCACCAGTGACCCAGGACTAGCGGGAGGAGAGACCCAGTACTTC. It codes for CATSDPGLAGGETQYF.

V is TRBV24-1 and J is TRBJ2-2; no clear D. The ends were cut back, 4 bases at V and 5 bases at J, with 10 bases in the middle. Germline CDR1 and CDR2: KGHDR and SFDVKD. The CDR3 totals 14 residues. CDR3 in DNA: TGTGCCACCAGTGAGCCTAAAATGACCGGGGAGCTGTTTTTT. It codes for CATSEPKMTGELFF.

CDR3 sequence (DNA): TGTGCCAGCAGTTTAGAGGGGGTCGAGCAGTACTTC. As protein: CASSLEGVEQYF. The chain has TRBV28 and TRBJ2-7; possibly TRBD1 for D (6 bases). Trimming stripped 2 bases from V and 6 bases from J, with 8 bases between. This CDR3 has 12 residues. Germline CDR1 reads MDHEN; CDR2 reads SYDVKM.

This clone was seen just once. Here the CDR3 reads CASRLAGTQYF. The CDR3 DNA reads as TGTGCCAGCAGACTAGCCGGTACGCAGTATTTT. The chain links TRBV28 to TRBJ2-3; D might be TRBD2 (6 bases). Germline loops: CDR1 MDHEN, CDR2 SYDVKM. V lost 6 bases to trimming and J lost 8 bases, with 9 bases between them. The CDR3 is 11 amino acids.

This chain uses TRBV4-1 with TRBJ1-5; D is unresolved. V lost 2 bases to trimming and J lost 4 bases, with 6 bases between them. The CDR3 covers 13 residues. Per the germline V gene, CDR1 is MGHRA and CDR2 is YSYEKL. Here the CDR3 reads CASSQLNNQPQHF. The CDR3 DNA is TGCGCCAGCAGCCAACTTAATAATCAGCCCCAGCATTTT.

This clone was picked up a small number of times. This CDR3 reads CATTRGNDNSPLHF. CDR3 nucleotide sequence: TGTGCCACAACGAGGGGGAATGATAATTCACCCCTCCACTTT. The chain carries TRBV28 and TRBJ1-6; D is perhaps TRBD1 (6 bases). The CDR3 length is 14 residues. The germline V and J ends were trimmed by 10 bases and 5 bases, with 15 bases remaining between them. In germline, CDR1 is MDHEN, CDR2 SYDVKM.